Presented here are 28 T cell receptor beta chains from one specimen sequenced in a study of blood T cells in healthy people across ages (dated by TCRdb to about 2015). The library was made by 5' RACE. Sequencing was carried out with an Illumina HiSeq 2500. A second PCR of about 7 to 12 cycles was performed with a sample-barcoded 5' primer and a J-beta primer mix. Using fastp trimming at Q25 and MiXCR clonotype assembly, TCRdb reanalyzed the public sequencing data and kept in-frame beta chains. Rows with one shared CDR3 protein collapse into an entry with the most common genes and DNA. Within this sample are about 1.8 million distinct CDR3 sequences, with approximately 50% of them counted one time only. The ten largest make up 2% to 2.5% of the sample. The sequenced sample was blood. The receptor source for this set is a woman in her thirties or forties in good health.

The chain couples TRBV6-2 or TRBV6-3 to TRBJ2-5, with a weak D call TRBD2 (6 bases). The CDR3 consists of 14 residues. With 7 bases removed from V and 1 base from J, the gap between germline ends came to 13 bases. Germline lookup yields CDR1 MNHEY and CDR2 SVGEGT. The CDR3 reads CASKSGRAQETQYF. DNA of the CDR3: TGTGCCAGCAAAAGCGGGCGGGCCCAAGAGACCCAGTACTTC.

V usage is TRBV6-2 or TRBV6-3 and J usage is TRBJ2-7; TRBD2 might be the D (6 bases). The J call is in doubt because the DNA end fits TRBJ2-5 better. In germline, CDR1 is MNHEY, CDR2 SVGEGT. This CDR3 contains 14 residues. The DNA for the CDR3 is TGTGCCAGCAGTCGCGGGGCCAAGGAAGAGACCCAGTACTTC. Its translation: CASSRGAKEETQYF.

The chain has TRBV24-1 and TRBJ1-5; possible D gene TRBD1, 5 bases. Germline V gene sequence: CDR1 KGHDR, CDR2 SFDVKD. This CDR3 spans 16 amino acids. Trimming pared 5 bases from V and 2 bases from J, leaving 15 bases between. CDR3 sequence: CATSAPRQLGNQPQHF. The CDR3 DNA sequence: TGTGCCACCAGTGCTCCCCGACAGTTAGGCAATCAGCCCCAGCATTTT.

V is TRBV13 and J is TRBJ2-1; D might be TRBD2 (5 bases). Germline V gene lookup returns CDR1 PRHDT and CDR2 FYEKMQ (reference sequence). The CDR3 is 16 amino acids. V lost 1 base, J lost 6 bases, and 16 bases lay in between. The CDR3: CASSLERRAQRNEQFF. The CDR3 bases are TGTGCCAGCAGCTTAGAGAGGCGGGCCCAGCGCAATGAGCAGTTCTTC.

The chain combines TRBV19 with TRBJ2-7; D may be TRBD1 or TRBD2 (5 bases each). The CDR3 extends over 15 amino acids. Germline V lookup: CDR1 LNHDA, CDR2 SQIVND (reference sequence). V lost 3 bases and J lost 6, with 18 bases in between. CDR3 sequence: CASSIASGRRGEQYF. The DNA for the CDR3 is TGTGCCAGTAGTATCGCCTCGGGACGACGTGGCGAGCAGTACTTC.

The V gene is TRBV20-1, the J gene TRBJ1-5; a weak D match, TRBD1 (6 bases). CDR1 is DFQATT and CDR2 is SNEGSKA in the germline V gene (reference sequence). Trimming left V 2 bases short and J 2 bases short, with 13 bases between. This CDR3 contains 15 residues. Here the CDR3 DNA reads TGCAGTGCTAGAATCGTAGGGGGGGGCAATCAGCCCCAGCATTTT. This encodes CSARIVGGGNQPQHF.

This clonotype has more than one count but fewer than ten. This chain joins TRBV5-1 and TRBJ2-5, with D possibly matching TRBD2 (6 bases). The V gene's germline CDR1 is SGHRS and CDR2 YFSETQ. CDR3 size: 13 residues. Trimming took 4 bases from V and 1 from J, leaving 8 bases between them. The CDR3 reads CASSGEAQETQYF. The CDR3 DNA is TGCGCCAGCAGCGGGGAGGCCCAAGAGACCCAGTACTTC.

This chain connects TRBV30 to TRBJ2-1; weak D call: TRBD2 (6 bases). Trimming stripped 8 bases from V and 4 bases from J, with 9 bases between. Germline V CDR1 and CDR2: GTSNPN, SVGIG (reference sequence). The length of the CDR3 is 11 residues. The CDR3 bases are TGTGCCCGCGGGGTATACAATGAGCAGTTCTTC. Its protein is CARGVYNEQFF.

The sample holds a few counts of this clonotype. The chain joins TRBV6-2 or TRBV6-3 to TRBJ2-5, with 9 bases that match TRBD2. This CDR3 has 16 amino acids. Germline trimming cut 5 bases from V and 5 bases from J; bases unmatched to any gene: 12. CDR1 is MNHEY, CDR2 SVGEGT, per germline. The CDR3, as DNA: TGTGCCAGCAGTCGCCCCGTAGCGGGGGCAGACGAGACCCAGTACTTC. Its protein is CASSRPVAGADETQYF.

The chain recombines TRBV2 with TRBJ2-3; the D gene is possibly TRBD2 (6 bases). Between the trimmed V and J ends, which lost 6 bases and 2 bases, there was a span of 15 bases. The CDR3 contains 15 residues. Per the germline V gene, CDR1 is SNHLY and CDR2 is FYNNEI. The CDR3 nucleotides are TGTGCCAGCAGAGACTCGGGGGTTACCACAGATACGCAGTATTTT. Protein: CASRDSGVTTDTQYF.

The chain is built from TRBV12-3 or TRBV12-4 and TRBJ1-2; D unresolved. This CDR3 is built from 13 residues. Trimming cost V 5 bases and J 4 bases, with 11 bases left between them. Here the CDR3 DNA reads TGTGCCAGCAGTCCCCCCTGGGGCTATGGCTACACCTTC. Protein product: CASSPPWGYGYTF.

This chain connects TRBV6-5 to TRBJ1-6; TRBD1 agrees at 9 bases. J was trimmed by 7 bases and V by 9 bases; bases with no gene match: 7. The CDR3 covers 14 residues. Looked up from germline, CDR1 is MNHEY and CDR2 is SVGAGI. Written as DNA, the CDR3 is TGTGCCAGTCAGCATGGGACAGGGAATTCACCCCTCCACTTT. It codes for CASQHGTGNSPLHF.

This clonotype was seen only a few times. The gene calls are TRBV4-1 and TRBJ2-5, with D perhaps assigned TRBD1 or TRBD2 (7 bases each). The V end was cut by 3 bases, the J end by 2 bases, with 13 bases between. The length of the CDR3 is 15 residues. CDR1 is MGHRA, CDR2 YSYEKL, per germline. CDR3 amino acids: CASSQNQGGQETQYF. In nucleotides, the CDR3 is TGCGCCAGCAGCCAGAATCAGGGGGGGCAAGAGACCCAGTACTTC.

This chain connects TRBV7-9 to TRBJ1-3; D uncertain. Germline V gives CDR1 SEHNR, CDR2 FQNEAQ (reference sequence). The CDR3 contains 13 residues. The V end lost 3 bases, the J end lost 2 bases, and 5 bases lay between the germline ends. The CDR3 loop reads CASSLGTGNTIYF. The DNA for the CDR3 is TGTGCCAGCAGCTTGGGGACTGGAAACACCATATATTTT.

CDR3 region: CSVTGTAKTQYF. The CDR3 DNA sequence: TGCAGCGTTACCGGGACAGCCAAGACCCAGTACTTC. The chain recombines TRBV29-1 with TRBJ2-5, with 7 nucleotides matching TRBD1. Trimming at V came to 5 bases and at J to 6 bases, leaving 6 bases not matched to a gene. This CDR3 has 12 amino acids. CDR1 and CDR2 from the germline V gene are SQVTM and ANQGSEA.

The chain recombines TRBV7-2 with TRBJ2-4; no clear D. The better agreement between TRBJ2-7 and the DNA end casts doubt on the J call. Looked up from germline, CDR1 is SGHTA and CDR2 is FQGNSA. This CDR3 is built from 13 residues. CDR3 sequence (DNA): TGTGCCAGCAGCTCGGACCGGCGCCGCGAGCAGTACTTC. Translated: CASSSDRRREQYF.

This clonotype has a handful of counts. CDR3 bases: TGTGCCAGCCAACGGGACAGGCCCCCCTACGAGCAGTACTTC. Its translation is CASQRDRPPYEQYF. V is TRBV6-5 and J is TRBJ2-7, with TRBD1 matching over 8 bases. The V and J ends lost 8 bases and 2 bases, in that order; junction bases with no gene match: 8. Germline V CDR1 and CDR2: MNHEY, SVGAGI. This CDR3 region has 14 residues.

The chain is built from TRBV7-8 and TRBJ1-5; the D gene is possibly TRBD1 (5 bases). Germline V gene lookup returns CDR1 SGHVS and CDR2 FQNEAQ. Trimming shortened V by 5 bases and J by 2 bases, and 19 bases separated the two germline ends. The CDR3 totals 17 residues. The CDR3 DNA is TGTGCCAGCAGCCTGGGGTGGACACCCGGGGGCAATCAGCCCCAGCATTTT. Translated, it gives CASSLGWTPGGNQPQHF.

This clonotype was seen only once. The genes are TRBV20-1 and TRBJ2-1, with 7 bases aligning to TRBD2. The CDR3 consists of 16 residues. Germline values: CDR1 DFQATT, CDR2 SNEGSKA (reference sequence). Trimming took 4 bases from V and 2 from J; bases not matched to a gene: 11. CDR3 in amino acids: CSANPPPAGAYNEQFF. DNA of the CDR3: TGCAGTGCTAACCCCCCGCCGGCGGGGGCCTACAATGAGCAGTTCTTC.

The rearrangement links TRBV27 to TRBJ2-7, with D perhaps matching TRBD1 (5 bases). The CDR3 sequence is 16 residues long. Germline V gene sequence: CDR1 MNHEY, CDR2 SMNVEV (reference sequence). Trimming shortened V by 6 bases and J by 3 bases, and 21 bases separated the two germline ends. CDR3: CASRSAQGLHYYEQYF. The CDR3 nucleotides are TGTGCCAGCAGGAGTGCCCAGGGCCTCCATTACTACGAGCAGTACTTC.

This chain links TRBV6-5 with TRBJ2-3, with 11 bases identical to TRBD1. The germline CDR1 and CDR2 sequences are MNHEY and SVGAGI. The CDR3 contains 18 residues. V gave up 0 bases and J gave up 1 base; unmatched junction bases: 6. As DNA, the CDR3 is TGTGCCAGCAGTTACTCTGAAGGGACAGGGGGTCGCACAGATACGCAGTATTTT. The encoded protein is CASSYSEGTGGRTDTQYF.

This clonotype showed up just a few times. The chain carries TRBV7-3 and TRBJ2-1; 9 bases are a match to TRBD2. The V segment lost 5 bases and the J segment 1 base; nucleotides outside the gene matches: 3. CDR3 length: 15 residues. Per germline, CDR1 SGHTA and CDR2 FQGTGA. The CDR3 here is CASSASGTSYNEQFF. The CDR3 DNA follows: TGTGCCAGCAGCGCTAGCGGGACGTCCTACAATGAGCAGTTCTTC. Full variable domain (outside the CDR3, taken from reference TRBV7-3 and TRBJ2-1): GAGVSQTPSNKVTEKGKYVELRCDPISGHTALYWYRQSLGQGPEFLIYFQGTGAADDSGLPNDRFFAVRPEGSVSTLKIQRTERGDSAVYLCASSASGTSYNEQFFGPGTRLTVL.

This clonotype was counted only a few times. The gene calls are TRBV24-1 and TRBJ2-6, with D hard to call. Germline CDR1 is KGHDR and CDR2 is SFDVKD. The CDR3 sequence is 13 residues long. CDR3 loop: CATEGTGANVLTF. The CDR3 DNA is TGTGCGACGGAAGGGACTGGGGCCAACGTCCTGACTTTC.

This chain connects TRBV2 to TRBJ2-3; 7 bases align to TRBD2. V lost 7 bases, J lost 4 bases, and 14 bases stayed unmatched. Germline CDR1 is SNHLY and CDR2 is FYNNEI. CDR3 length: 16 amino acids. CDR3 residues: CASTRRGSGVSDTQYF. In nucleotides, the CDR3 is TGTGCCAGCACTCGAAGGGGAAGCGGGGTCTCAGATACGCAGTATTTT.

This clonotype showed up just a few times. This chain joins TRBV28 and TRBJ1-5; weak D call: TRBD1 (6 bases). From germline, CDR1 is MDHEN and CDR2 SYDVKM. Trimming stripped 5 bases from V and 4 bases from J, with 18 bases between. This CDR3 comprises 16 residues. The CDR3 loop reads CASSPHTGSGNQPQHF. As DNA, the CDR3 is TGTGCCAGCAGTCCCCACACAGGGTCGGGGAATCAGCCCCAGCATTTT.

This clonotype has only a few counts. V is TRBV24-1 and J is TRBJ1-2; the match to TRBD1 covers 10 bases. CDR1 and CDR2 from the germline V gene are KGHDR and SFDVKD. The CDR3 length is 15 residues. With 4 bases clipped from V and 5 bases from J, the junction kept 6 bases outside the gene matches. CDR3 sequence: CATSDPGQGRYGYTF. In DNA form, the CDR3 reads TGTGCCACCAGTGACCCGGGACAGGGGAGGTATGGCTACACCTTC.

This chain links TRBV10-3 with TRBJ1-1, with TRBD1 as a possible D gene (6 bases). V was shortened by 4 bases and J by 2 bases, with 17 bases between the two germline ends. CDR3 length equals 16 residues. The germline V gene encodes CDR1 ENHRY and CDR2 SYGVKD. CDR3 DNA: TGTGCCATCAGTGTTAGCCAGGACAGAATTAACACTGAAGCTTTCTTT. Its protein product is CAISVSQDRINTEAFF.

The CDR3: CASRRQGYNSPLHF. The CDR3 DNA reads TGTGCCAGCAGAAGACAGGGGTATAATTCACCCCTCCACTTT. The V and J genes are TRBV25-1 and TRBJ1-6; 8 bases are shared with TRBD1. The CDR3 is 14 amino acids. CDR1 MGHDK and CDR2 SYGVNS come from the germline V gene. After removal of 6 bases from V and 4 bases from J, the junction contained 2 bases not matched to a gene. The full variable domain, in which reference TRBV25-1 and TRBJ1-6 provide the parts outside the CDR3, is EADIYQTPRYLVIGTGKKITLECSQTMGHDKMYWYQQDPGMELHLIHYSYGVNSTEKGDLSSESTVSRIRTEHFPLTLESARPSHTSQYLCASRRQGYNSPLHFGNGTRLTVT.